The rows below give T cell receptor beta chains drawn from one sample of a study of shared clonotypes between healthy human individuals. Generated by immunoSEQ multiplex PCR, the TCRdb table keeps only in-frame clones and is missing some. The sample lists over a million clones, 98% occurring once. Material: naive CD4+ T cells sorted from blood. The receptors come from a man aged 30 to 39 in good health. Both conserved end residues are part of each CDR3. Each record gives: D gene, J gene, V gene, CDR3 protein, CDR3 DNA. The D gene is left open where the match is weak.

- | TRBJ1-3 | TRBV28 | CASSPRHISGNTIYF | TGTGCCAGCAGTCCCCGACACATCTCTGGAAACACCATATATTTT
TRBD2 | TRBJ2-7 | TRBV6-6 | CASRGSGRSYEQYF | TGTGCCAGCAGGGGTAGCGGGAGATCCTACGAGCAGTACTTC
TRBD2 | TRBJ2-1 | TRBV7-9 | CASSSGGGNEQFF | TGTGCCAGCAGCTCCGGGGGGGGCAATGAGCAGTTCTTC
TRBD2 | TRBJ2-5 | TRBV27 | CATLAGGPGKETQYF | TGTGCCACCCTAGCGGGAGGGCCGGGGAAAGAGACCCAGTACTTC
- | TRBJ2-5 | TRBV18 | CASSPPGETQYF | TGTGCCAGCTCACCACCTGGAGAGACCCAGTACTTC
- | TRBJ1-1 | TRBV6-5 | CASSFPPMNTEAFF | TGTGCCAGCAGTTTTCCCCCTATGAACACTGAAGCTTTCTTT
- | TRBJ2-1 | TRBV28 | CASSKLQTGLYNEQFF | TGTGCCAGCAGTAAACTCCAAACCGGACTGTACAATGAGCAGTTCTTC
TRBD1 | TRBJ2-7 | TRBV9 | CASSGQGQSSGLYEQYF | TGTGCCAGCAGCGGACAGGGACAATCCTCTGGGCTCTACGAGCAGTACTTC
TRBD1 | TRBJ2-7 | TRBV11-2 | CASNDGDRALLSYEQYF | TGTGCCAGCAATGATGGGGACAGGGCACTTCTTTCCTACGAGCAGTACTTC
- | TRBJ1-5 | TRBV9 | CASSPGHLSSNQPQHF | TGTGCCAGCAGCCCTGGACACTTAAGTAGCAATCAGCCCCAGCATTTT
- | TRBJ2-7 | TRBV27 | CASSLISGPYEQYF | TGTGCCAGCAGTTTAATTAGCGGACCGTACGAGCAGTACTTC
- | TRBJ2-7 | TRBV7-2 | CASSPSTGAYYEQYF | TGTGCCAGCAGCCCGTCGACTGGCGCGTACTACGAGCAGTACTTC
- | TRBJ2-7 | TRBV27 | CASGRVALEQYF | TGTGCCAGCGGAAGGGTAGCGCTCGAGCAGTACTTC
- | TRBJ1-2 | TRBV7-2 | CASSLALTYSYGYTF | TGTGCCAGCAGCTTAGCCCTCACCTATTCCTATGGCTACACCTTC